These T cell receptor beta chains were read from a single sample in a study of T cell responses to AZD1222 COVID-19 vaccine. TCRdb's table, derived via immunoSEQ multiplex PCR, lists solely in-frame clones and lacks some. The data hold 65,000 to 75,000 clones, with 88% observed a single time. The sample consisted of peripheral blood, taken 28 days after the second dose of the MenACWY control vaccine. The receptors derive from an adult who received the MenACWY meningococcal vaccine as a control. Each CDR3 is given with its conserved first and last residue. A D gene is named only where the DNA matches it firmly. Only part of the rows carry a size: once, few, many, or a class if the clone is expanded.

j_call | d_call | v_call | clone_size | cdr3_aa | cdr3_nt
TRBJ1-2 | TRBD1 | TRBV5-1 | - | CASSLGTGAYYGYTF | TGCGCCAGCAGCTTGGGGACAGGGGCCTATTATGGCTACACCTTC
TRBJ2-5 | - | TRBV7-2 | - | CASSFLAAQETQYF | TGTGCCAGCAGCTTTCTCGCAGCTCAAGAGACCCAGTACTTC
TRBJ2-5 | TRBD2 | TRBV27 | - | CATRFAGGLETQYF | TGTGCCACCCGGTTCGCGGGGGGTTTGGAGACCCAGTACTTC
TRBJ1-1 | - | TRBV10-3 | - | CAISESTGEGTEAFF | TGTGCCATCAGTGAGTCGACAGGTGAGGGCACTGAAGCTTTCTTT
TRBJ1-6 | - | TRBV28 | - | CASSSHGEGPNSPLHF | TGTGCCAGCAGTTCCCACGGGGAGGGACCCAATTCACCCCTCCACTTT
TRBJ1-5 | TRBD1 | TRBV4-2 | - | CASSPGGQDRKPQHF | TGTGCCAGCAGCCCCGGGGGACAGGACCGGAAGCCCCAGCATTTT
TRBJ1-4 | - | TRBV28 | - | CASRRYRLENEKLFF | TGTGCCAGCAGGAGGTACAGGCTCGAAAATGAAAAACTGTTTTTT
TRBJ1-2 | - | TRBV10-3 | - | CAISVQGPNNYGYTF | TGTGCCATCAGTGTACAGGGACCCAATAACTATGGCTACACCTTC
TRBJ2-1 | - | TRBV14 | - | CASSPRMGNEQFF | TGTGCCAGCAGCCCAAGAATGGGGAATGAGCAGTTCTTC
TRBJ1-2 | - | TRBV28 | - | CASSLRPPVFGYTF | TGTGCCAGCAGTTTAAGGCCACCTGTCTTTGGCTACACCTTC
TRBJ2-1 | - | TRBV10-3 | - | CAISAPRGAYNEQFF | TGTGCCATCAGTGCCCCTAGAGGCGCCTACAATGAGCAGTTCTTC
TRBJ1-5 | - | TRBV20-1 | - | CSASGVNSNQPQHF | TGCAGTGCTAGTGGGGTAAATAGCAATCAGCCCCAGCATTTT
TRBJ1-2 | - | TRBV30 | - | CAWSVGQYGYTF | TGTGCCTGGAGCGTCGGACAGTACGGCTACACCTTC
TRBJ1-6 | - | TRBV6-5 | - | CASSYGNSPLHF | TGTGCCAGCAGTTACGGTAATTCACCCCTCCACTTT
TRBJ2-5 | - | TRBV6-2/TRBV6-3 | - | CASSYEVGETQYF | TGTGCCAGCAGTTACGAGGTGGGGGAGACCCAGTACTTC
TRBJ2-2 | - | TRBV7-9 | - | CASSPIVAEVWELFF | TGTGCCAGCAGCCCTATCGTGGCAGAGGTCTGGGAGCTGTTTTTT
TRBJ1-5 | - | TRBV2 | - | CASSVLGGNQPQHF | TGTGCCAGCAGTGTATTAGGGGGCAATCAGCCCCAGCATTTT
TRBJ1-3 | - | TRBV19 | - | CASSRNSGNTIYF | TGTGCCAGTAGTCGGAACTCTGGAAACACCATATATTTT
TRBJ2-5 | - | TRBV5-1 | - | CASSFGRGQETQYF | TGCGCCAGCAGCTTTGGCAGGGGACAAGAGACCCAGTACTTC
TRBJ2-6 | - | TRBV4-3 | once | CASSPSGESSGANVLTF | TGCGCCAGCAGCCCCTCGGGGGAGAGCTCTGGGGCCAACGTCCTGACTTTC
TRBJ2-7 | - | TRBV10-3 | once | CAISEGLGTPYEQYF | TGTGCCATCAGTGAGGGCTTAGGGACCCCCTACGAGCAGTACTTC
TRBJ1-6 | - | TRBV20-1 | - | CSASGGVYNSPLHF | TGCAGTGCTAGTGGAGGAGTCTATAATTCACCCCTCCACTTT
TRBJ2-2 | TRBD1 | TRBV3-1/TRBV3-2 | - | CASTQDRATGELFF | TGTGCCAGCACCCAGGACAGGGCGACCGGGGAGCTGTTTTTT
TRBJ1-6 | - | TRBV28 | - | CASRIDGSSYNSPLHF | TGTGCCAGCAGAATCGACGGGAGCTCCTATAATTCACCCCTCCACTTT
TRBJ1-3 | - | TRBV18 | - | CASSQGQPGHLSGNTIYF | TGTGCCAGCTCGCAGGGCCAACCGGGACATCTCTCTGGAAACACCATATATTTT
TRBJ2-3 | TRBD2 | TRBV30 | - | CAWRSSGGPDTQYF | TGTGCCTGGAGATCTAGCGGGGGGCCAGATACGCAGTATTTT
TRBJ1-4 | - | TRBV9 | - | CASSVAEGTEKLFF | TGTGCCAGCAGCGTAGCAGAGGGGACCGAAAAACTGTTTTTT
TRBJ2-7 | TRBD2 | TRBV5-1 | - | CASSLDGAGVYEQYF | TGCGCCAGCAGCTTGGATGGAGCGGGAGTGTACGAGCAGTACTTC
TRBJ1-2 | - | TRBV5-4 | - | CASSLDGEGYGYTF | TGTGCCAGCAGCTTGGATGGAGAAGGTTATGGCTACACCTTC
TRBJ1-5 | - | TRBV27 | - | CASGGVGLQPQHF | TGTGCCAGCGGCGGTGTGGGGCTACAGCCCCAGCATTTT
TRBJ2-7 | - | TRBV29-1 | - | CSGGDAGEQYF | TGCAGCGGGGGGGACGCCGGGGAGCAGTACTTC
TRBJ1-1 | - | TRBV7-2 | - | CASSLGRQNTEAFF | TGTGCCAGCAGCTTAGGTAGGCAGAACACTGAAGCTTTCTTT
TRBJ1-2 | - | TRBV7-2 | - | CASSLEVGWGYGYTF | TGTGCCAGCAGCTTAGAGGTGGGCTGGGGCTATGGCTACACCTTC
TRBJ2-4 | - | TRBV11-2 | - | CASSPNEGGVAKNIQYF | TGTGCCAGCAGCCCCAATGAAGGGGGGGTAGCCAAAAACATTCAGTACTTC
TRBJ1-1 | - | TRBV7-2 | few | CASSFAAANTEAFF | TGTGCCAGCAGCTTTGCGGCAGCGAACACTGAAGCTTTCTTT
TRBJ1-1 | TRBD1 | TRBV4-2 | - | CASSQDTGGNTEAFF | TGTGCCAGCAGCCAAGATACAGGGGGCAACACTGAAGCTTTCTTT
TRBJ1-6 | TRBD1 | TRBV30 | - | CAWSLRGPDNSPLHF | TGTGCCTGGAGTTTAAGGGGGCCCGACAATTCACCCCTCCACTTT
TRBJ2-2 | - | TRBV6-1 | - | CASSDGFQGNTGELFF | TGTGCCAGCAGTGATGGGTTCCAGGGTAACACCGGGGAGCTGTTTTTT
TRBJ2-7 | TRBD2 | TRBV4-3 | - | CASSRGRGAYEQYF | TGCGCCAGCAGCCGCGGGAGGGGGGCCTACGAGCAGTACTTC
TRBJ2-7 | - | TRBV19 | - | CASSTNQIDAFSYEQYF | TGTGCCAGTAGCACAAACCAGATTGATGCCTTCTCCTACGAGCAGTACTTC
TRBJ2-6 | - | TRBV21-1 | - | CASHRTASGANVLTF | TGTGCCAGCCACCGGACAGCCTCTGGGGCCAACGTCCTGACTTTC
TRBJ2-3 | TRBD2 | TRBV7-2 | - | CASSLAGGSVLNTQYF | TGTGCCAGCAGTCTAGCTGGCGGGAGTGTCTTGAATACGCAGTATTTT
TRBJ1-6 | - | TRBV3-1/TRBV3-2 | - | CASSQDVASKRSPLHF | TGTGCCAGCAGCCAAGATGTCGCTAGCAAGAGATCACCCCTCCACTTT
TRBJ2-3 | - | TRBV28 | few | CASSTILAPGADTQYF | TGTGCCAGCAGTACGATCCTAGCTCCGGGGGCAGATACGCAGTATTTT
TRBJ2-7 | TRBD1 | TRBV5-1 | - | CASSWDSTTYEQYF | TGCGCCAGCAGCTGGGACAGCACCACCTACGAGCAGTACTTC
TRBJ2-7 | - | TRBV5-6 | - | CASSLASGTYQQYF | TGTGCCAGCAGCTTGGCCTCGGGGACTTATCAGCAGTACTTC
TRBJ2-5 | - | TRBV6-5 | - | CASRGASQETQYF | TGTGCCAGCAGAGGGGCCTCCCAAGAGACCCAGTACTTC
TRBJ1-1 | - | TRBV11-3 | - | CASSLDRNTEAFF | TGTGCCAGCAGCCTCGACAGGAACACTGAAGCTTTCTTT
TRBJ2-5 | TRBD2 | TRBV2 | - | CASQGGLQETQYF | TGTGCCAGCCAGGGAGGGCTGCAAGAGACCCAGTACTTC
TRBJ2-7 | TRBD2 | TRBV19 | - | CASSTSGHEQYF | TGTGCCAGTAGTACTAGCGGCCACGAGCAGTACTTC
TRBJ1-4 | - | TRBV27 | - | CASSSGREEEKLFF | TGTGCCAGCAGTTCGGGCAGGGAGGAAGAAAAACTGTTTTTT
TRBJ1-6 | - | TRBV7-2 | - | CASSLVPSYNSPLHF | TGTGCCAGCAGCTTAGTTCCCTCCTATAATTCACCCCTCCACTTT
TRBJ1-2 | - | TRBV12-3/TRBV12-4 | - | CASSVTEESGYTF | TGTGCCAGCAGTGTGACGGAGGAAAGTGGCTACACCTTC
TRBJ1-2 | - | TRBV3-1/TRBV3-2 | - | CASSHGQAHSSYTF | TGTGCCAGCAGCCACGGGCAGGCCCACAGTAGCTACACCTTC
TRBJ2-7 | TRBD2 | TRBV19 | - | CASSETSGRFYEQYF | TGTGCCAGTAGTGAGACTAGCGGCCGTTTTTACGAGCAGTACTTC